Below, 19 T cell receptor beta chains from the same sample are listed, as sequenced in a study of beta chain features in type 1 diabetes. Study results and limitations: There was a moderate but significant shortening of TCRB CDR3s in all four CD4+ subsets of Type 1 diabetes patients.

The investigators reverse transcribed all of the isolated RNA, so they sequenced expressed TCRB transcripts. The protocol was immunoSEQ multiplex PCR, while the TCRdb copy is restricted to in-frame clones and leaves out a portion. The data show over 650,000 clones, roughly an eighth seen once. No cognate antigen is known for these TCRs. The sequenced sample was naive CD4+ T cells from blood. Source of these receptors: a man younger than 30 with type 1 diabetes.

The rearrangement uses TRBV9 and TRBJ2-3; 8 nucleotides align to TRBD2. Trimming took 6 bases from V and 0 from J; bases not matched to a gene: 3. The V gene's germline CDR1 is SGDLS and CDR2 YYNGEE. The CDR3 is 14 residues long. The CDR3 sequence: CASTGGSSTDTQYF. CDR3 nucleotides: TGTGCCAGCACGGGGGGGAGTAGCACAGATACGCAGTATTTT.

This rearrangement joins TRBV30 to TRBJ1-2; 8 bases fit TRBD1. The ends lost 0 bases at V and 4 bases at J; junction bases unmatched: 16. This CDR3 is 18 amino acids long. Per the germline V gene, CDR1 is GTSNPN and CDR2 is SVGIG (reference sequence). The CDR3 DNA is TGTGCCTGGAGTGTAAAGTTGGGGACAGGCCCCGTTCTCTATGGCTACACCTTC. This translates into CAWSVKLGTGPVLYGYTF.

This clone was counted between two and nine times. The chain uses TRBV29-1 and TRBJ1-4; D remains unclear. CDR1 is SQVTM and CDR2 is ANQGSEA in the germline V gene. Trimming took off 1 base at V and 5 bases at J, with 8 bases between the two ends. This CDR3 comprises 13 residues. The CDR3 is CSVEGSRNEKLFF. In DNA, the CDR3 is TGCAGCGTTGAAGGTAGCAGGAATGAAAAACTGTTTTTT.

The rearrangement links TRBV6-1 to TRBJ1-4; D is perhaps TRBD1 (6 bases). The germline CDR1 and CDR2 sequences are MNHNS and SASEGT. CDR3 length: 15 residues. V was trimmed by 3 bases and J by 7 bases, leaving 15 bases between them. The CDR3 region is CASSDGGTQSEKLFF. In nucleotides, the CDR3 is TGTGCCAGCAGTGACGGAGGGACACAAAGTGAAAAACTGTTTTTT.

This clone is a singleton in its sample. V usage is TRBV9 and J usage is TRBJ2-7, with 11 bases that match TRBD1. This CDR3 spans 15 amino acids. In germline, CDR1 is SGDLS, CDR2 YYNGEE. Trimming removed 4 bases from V and 1 base from J; junction bases left unmatched: 4. In DNA, the CDR3 is TGTGCCAGCAGCCGGACAGGGGGCATGTCCTACGAGCAGTACTTC. It encodes CASSRTGGMSYEQYF.

This clone was recorded a few times. The chain combines TRBV30 with TRBJ1-1; D is possibly TRBD1 (6 bases). Germline values: CDR1 GTSNPN, CDR2 SVGIG (reference sequence). V lost 3 bases and J 5 bases, leaving 10 bases between the germline ends. The CDR3 is 12 amino acids. This CDR3 reads CAWREGGTEAFF. In nucleotides, the CDR3 is TGTGCCTGGAGGGAGGGGGGAACTGAAGCTTTCTTT.

This clone was found a few times. The chain joins TRBV30 to TRBJ1-3; D might be TRBD1 (6 bases). Germline CDR1 GTSNPN, CDR2 SVGIG (reference sequence). Trimming left V 0 bases short and J 0 bases short, with 6 bases between. CDR3 length: 14 residues. CDR3 bases: TGTGCCTGGAGTGTACAGGGCTCTGGAAACACCATATATTTT. Its translation is CAWSVQGSGNTIYF.

This clone has more than one count but fewer than ten. The chain has TRBV19 and TRBJ2-2; D gene ambiguous. This CDR3 is built from 15 residues. Germline values: CDR1 LNHDA, CDR2 SQIVND (reference sequence). V lost 7 bases and J 0 bases, leaving 12 bases between the germline ends. CDR3 coding DNA: TGTGCCAGTATGGGTCTCGCACCGAACACCGGGGAGCTGTTTTTT. This encodes CASMGLAPNTGELFF. The full variable domain, rest sourced from reference TRBV19 and TRBJ2-2, is DGGITQSPKYLFRKEGQNVTLSCEQNLNHDAMYWYRQDPGQGLRLIYYSQIVNDFQKGDIAEGYSVSREKKESFPLTVTSAQKNPTAFYLCASMGLAPNTGELFFGEGSRLTVL.

Only a few counts were recorded for this clone. The rearrangement uses TRBV6-6 and TRBJ1-1; D is perhaps TRBD1 (5 bases). The CDR3 has 13 residues. Trimming cost V 7 bases and J 1 base, with 10 bases left between them. In germline, CDR1 is MNHNY, CDR2 SVGAGI (reference sequence). The CDR3 here is CASTNGANTEAFF. The CDR3 DNA is TGTGCCAGCACCAACGGGGCGAACACTGAAGCTTTCTTT.

This clone was detected only a few times. The same CDR3 arises from other DNA sequences in this sample as well. The chain couples TRBV6-5 to TRBJ1-1, with D uncertain. The CDR3 runs 14 residues. The ends were cut back, 0 bases at V and 2 bases at J, with 7 bases in the middle. From germline, CDR1 is MNHEY and CDR2 SVGAGI. The CDR3 protein is CASSYSSANTEAFF. For the CDR3, the DNA is TGTGCCAGCAGTTACTCTTCAGCCAACACTGAAGCTTTCTTT.

This clone was observed a handful of times. This sequence joins TRBV25-1 and TRBJ2-1; TRBD2 aligns across 10 bases. The germline V gene encodes CDR1 MGHDK and CDR2 SYGVNS. This CDR3 comprises 18 residues. V shed 4 bases, J shed 0 bases, and the junction held 9 bases outside the gene matches. The CDR3 coding sequence is TGTGCCAGCAGTGGGGGACTAGCGCGTATTAGCTCCTACAATGAGCAGTTCTTC. As protein: CASSGGLARISSYNEQFF.

This clone was counted only a few times. The V gene is TRBV7-2, the J gene TRBJ1-2; D unclear. CDR1 is SGHTA, CDR2 FQGNSA, per germline. CDR3 size: 14 residues. V was shortened by 2 bases and J by 4 bases, with 11 bases between the two germline ends. CDR3 DNA sequence: TGTGCCAGCAGCTTATCCGTCGGGTCCTATGGCTACACCTTC. Protein: CASSLSVGSYGYTF.

As to this clone: In the same sample, other DNA sequences code for this CDR3. The V call is TRBV6-5, the J call TRBJ2-1; 10 bases match TRBD2. The germline gives CDR1 MNHEY, CDR2 SVGAGI. The CDR3 length is 16 residues. Trimming removed 0 bases from V and 4 bases from J; junction bases left unmatched: 3. CDR3 in DNA: TGTGCCAGCAGTTACTCGCCTAGCGGGAGTTACAATGAGCAGTTCTTC. Protein product: CASSYSPSGSYNEQFF.

This clone appeared a few times. The V and J genes are TRBV28 and TRBJ2-4, with 8 nucleotides matching TRBD1. The CDR3 sequence is 17 residues long. Germline loops: CDR1 MDHEN, CDR2 SYDVKM. The J segment lost 1 base and the V segment lost 6 bases, leaving 11 bases of the junction unmatched. The CDR3 DNA is TGTGCCAGCAGCCCCGCCGGGCAGGGGGCGGCCAAAAACATTCAGTACTTC. Protein: CASSPAGQGAAKNIQYF.

The chain recombines TRBV9 with TRBJ1-5; D gene unclear. The ends were cut back, 4 bases at V and 0 bases at J, with 11 bases in the middle. The CDR3 is 15 amino acids. Looked up from germline, CDR1 is SGDLS and CDR2 is YYNGEE. CDR3 bases: TGTGCCAGCAGCTCCCACCCTTATAGCAATCAGCCCCAGCATTTT. Its protein product is CASSSHPYSNQPQHF.

This clone was seen a handful of times. At the DNA level, this CDR3 is encoded by other sequences in the same sample as well. The CDR3 is CASSLRQVYEQYF. The CDR3 DNA is TGTGCCAGCAGTTTGAGACAGGTCTACGAGCAGTACTTC. The chain combines TRBV28 with TRBJ2-7; tentatively, D is TRBD1 (6 bases). Germline V CDR1 and CDR2: MDHEN, SYDVKM. CDR3 length equals 13 residues. V was pared by 3 bases and J by 3 bases, with 9 bases between.

The chain is built from TRBV2 and TRBJ2-2; D tentatively reads TRBD1 or TRBD2 (5 bases each). Germline V gene sequence: CDR1 SNHLY, CDR2 FYNNEI. Trimming stripped 9 bases from V and 3 bases from J, with 14 bases between. The CDR3 is 14 residues long. The CDR3 sequence: CARGTAVHTGELFF. As DNA, the CDR3 is TGTGCCAGGGGGACCGCGGTTCACACCGGGGAGCTGTTTTTT.

This chain links TRBV5-6 with TRBJ2-1; weak D call: TRBD2 (5 bases). This CDR3 comprises 12 residues. Germline V lookup: CDR1 SGHDT, CDR2 YYEEEE. The ends were cut back, 0 bases at V and 15 bases at J, with 13 bases in the middle. The CDR3 spells CASSLEDSPGFF. The CDR3 bases are TGTGCCAGCAGCTTGGAGGACTCCCCTGGGTTCTTC.

This sequence joins TRBV7-2 and TRBJ1-2, with 8 bases aligning to TRBD1. Germline assignment: CDR1 SGHTA and CDR2 FQGNSA. The CDR3 is 13 residues long. The V and J ends lost 5 bases and 4 bases, in that order; junction bases with no gene match: 3. CDR3 amino acids: CASSPGQAYGYTF. Written as DNA, the CDR3 is TGTGCCAGCAGCCCGGGACAGGCCTATGGCTACACCTTC.